This T cell receptor beta chain was recorded in a study of T cell responses to AZD1222 COVID-19 vaccine. Study-wide background: Doses given second, at about 4 or about 12 weeks, were pooled. Overall study results and limits: Sampling captured repertoires only after the peak T cell response.

CDR3 length equals 14 residues. Germline V gene data show CDR1 as MNHEY and CDR2 as SMNVEV (reference sequence). Trimming removed 6 bases from V and 6 bases from J, with 14 bases in between. Comments on this clone: Its antigen is unknown.

Method: immunoSEQ multiplex PCR; TCRdb's copy keeps in-frame clones and lacks some. This sample carries 90,000 to 100,000 clones, around 89% of them seen once, and the ten largest clones take under 8.5%. Material: peripheral blood, obtained on day 0 of AZD1222 vaccination. The source is an adult in good health. The chain is built from TRBV27 and TRBJ1-4; possibly TRBD1 for D (5 bases). The chain's CDR3 is CASRLDIDDEKLFF. CDR3 bases: TGTGCCAGCAGGTTGGACATTGATGATGAAAAACTGTTTTTT.